This T cell receptor beta chain was obtained from a study of OX40 agonist ivuxolimab in advanced cancers. About the research overall: Ivuxolimab is an agonistic anti-OX40 (CD134) antibody, and patients were treated with it.

The germline V and J ends were trimmed by 4 bases and 9 bases, with 7 bases remaining between them. Per germline, CDR1 DFQATT and CDR2 SNEGSKA (reference sequence). The length of the CDR3 is 11 residues. As regards this clone: As yet, its antigen is unknown.

General study findings and limits: The study found that CD8+ T cells averaged more expanded clones than CD4+.

Profiling relied on immunoSEQ multiplex PCR, and the TCRdb table lists in-frame clones only, not all of them. The sample holds 30,000 to 40,000 clones, approximately 90% seen once. The chain couples TRBV20-1 to TRBJ1-6, with D possibly being TRBD1 (6 bases). The specimen comprised CD4+ or CD8+ T cells sorted from blood, sampled in a trial of the OX40 agonist ivuxolimab. This TCR was recovered from an adult with an advanced solid tumor such as melanoma, head and neck, liver or kidney cancer. CDR3: CSATRGSPLHF. CDR3 bases: TGCAGTGCTACCAGGGGTTCACCCCTCCACTTT.